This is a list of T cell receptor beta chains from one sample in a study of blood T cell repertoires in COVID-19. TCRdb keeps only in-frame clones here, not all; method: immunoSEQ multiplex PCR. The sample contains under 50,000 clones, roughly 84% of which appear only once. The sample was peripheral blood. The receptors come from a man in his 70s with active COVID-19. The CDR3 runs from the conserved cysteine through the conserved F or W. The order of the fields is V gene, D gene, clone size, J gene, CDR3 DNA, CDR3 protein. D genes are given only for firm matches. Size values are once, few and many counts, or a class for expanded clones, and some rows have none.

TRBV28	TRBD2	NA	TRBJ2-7	TGTGCCAGCAGTTTACGGACTAGCGGGGGGCCAGGGGGCCCCTACGAGCAGTACTTC	CASSLRTSGGPGGPYEQYF
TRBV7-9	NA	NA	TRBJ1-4	TGTGCCAGCAGCTTCGGGGACACGCGTAATGAAAAACTGTTTTTT	CASSFGDTRNEKLFF
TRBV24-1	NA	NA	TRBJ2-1	TGTGCCACCAGTGATGTTAGCCCAAGCTCCTACAATGAGCAGTTCTTC	CATSDVSPSSYNEQFF
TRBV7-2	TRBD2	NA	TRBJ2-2	TGTGCCAGCAGCATGGGGACTACCACCGGGGAGCTGTTTTTT	CASSMGTTTGELFF
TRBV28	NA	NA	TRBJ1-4	TGTGCCAGCAATAGCGGGAATGAAAAACTGTTTTTT	CASNSGNEKLFF
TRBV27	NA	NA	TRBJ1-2	TGTGCCAGCAGTTTCCGGGACGGGAGAGGCTACACCTTC	CASSFRDGRGYTF
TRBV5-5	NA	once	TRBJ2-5	TGTGCCAGCAGCTCCGTAGCGGCCCAAGAGACCCAGTACTTC	CASSSVAAQETQYF
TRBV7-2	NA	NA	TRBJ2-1	TGTGCCAGCAGCCCCTCCCCACTAGCCCGAAGATACAATGAGCAGTTCTTC	CASSPSPLARRYNEQFF
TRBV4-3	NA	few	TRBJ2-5	TGCGCCAGCAGCCAAGGCTTGGACTCGGACCAGTACTTC	CASSQGLDSDQYF
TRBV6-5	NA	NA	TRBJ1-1	TGTGCCAGCACCCCACCCAGACAGTCTGAAGCTTTCTTT	CASTPPRQSEAFF
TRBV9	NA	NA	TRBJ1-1	TGTGCCAGCAGCCCTCGTGGAGATCTGAACACTGAAGCTTTCTTT	CASSPRGDLNTEAFF
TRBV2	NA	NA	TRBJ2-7	TGTGCCAGCAAGGGCAACGAGGGTTCCTACGAGCAGTACTTC	CASKGNEGSYEQYF
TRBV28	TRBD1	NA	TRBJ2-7	TGTGCCAGCACGTCGTGGGGGACAGGCTATACCTACGAGCAGTACTTC	CASTSWGTGYTYEQYF
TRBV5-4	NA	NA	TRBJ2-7	TGTGCCAGCAGCGTCCTTGGACTCACCGGCGGCGAGCAGTACTTC	CASSVLGLTGGEQYF
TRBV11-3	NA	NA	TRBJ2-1	TGTGCCAGCAGCTTAGTGTCACTCTCGGATGAGCAGTTCTTC	CASSLVSLSDEQFF
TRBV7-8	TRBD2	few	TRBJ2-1	TGTGCCAGCAGCTATGGCCGGAAAGTAGCGGGGGGCACCTACAATGAGCAGTTCTTC	CASSYGRKVAGGTYNEQFF
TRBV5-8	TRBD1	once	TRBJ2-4	TGTGCCAGCAGCAGACGACAGGGGATCTCTAAAAACATTCAGTACTTC	CASSRRQGISKNIQYF
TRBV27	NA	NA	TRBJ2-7	TGTGCCAGCAGTTTACATCTAGCTGTAGTGTACGAGCAGTACTTC	CASSLHLAVVYEQYF
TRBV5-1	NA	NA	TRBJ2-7	TGCGCCAGCAGCTTTGACAGTACCTACGAGCAGTACTTC	CASSFDSTYEQYF
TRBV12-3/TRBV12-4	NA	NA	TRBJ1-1	TGTGCCAGCAGTTTCCGACTCCCCGAAGCTTTCTTT	CASSFRLPEAFF
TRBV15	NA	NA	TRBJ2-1	TGTGCCACCAGCAGCCTAGCCAACAATGAGCAGTTCTTC	CATSSLANNEQFF
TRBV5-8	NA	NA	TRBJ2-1	TGTGCCAGCAGCTACGGGACACAATCCTACAATGAGCAGTTCTTC	CASSYGTQSYNEQFF
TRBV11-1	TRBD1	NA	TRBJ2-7	TGTGCCAGCAGCTTAGGACAGGGTCAGTACGAGCAGTACTTC	CASSLGQGQYEQYF
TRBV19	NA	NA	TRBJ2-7	TGTGCCAGTAGTTCAGGGACTTACGAGCAGTACTTC	CASSSGTYEQYF
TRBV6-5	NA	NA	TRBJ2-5	TGTGCCAGCAAACCCGGGGGGCAACAAGAGACCCAGTACTTC	CASKPGGQQETQYF
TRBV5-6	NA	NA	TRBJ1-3	TGTGCCAGCAGCTTGGGGCTTGCGGAAAACACCATATATTTT	CASSLGLAENTIYF
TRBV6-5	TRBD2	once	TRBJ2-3	TGTGCCAGCAGACGACTAGCGGGAGGGGTAGATACGCAGTATTTT	CASRRLAGGVDTQYF
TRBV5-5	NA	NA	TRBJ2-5	TGTGCCAGCAGCTTCCCTTTGGAGACCCAGTACTTC	CASSFPLETQYF
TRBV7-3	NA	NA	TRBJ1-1	TGTGCCAGCAGCTTAGGAAACAGTTTGAACACTGAAGCTTTCTTT	CASSLGNSLNTEAFF
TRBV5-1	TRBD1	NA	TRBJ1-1	TGCGCCAGCAGCTGGGGGACAGGGGGCACTGAAGCTTTCTTT	CASSWGTGGTEAFF
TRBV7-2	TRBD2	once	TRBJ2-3	TGTGCCAGCAGCTTAGACCAGCGGGGGGCCGGAGATACGCAGTATTTT	CASSLDQRGAGDTQYF
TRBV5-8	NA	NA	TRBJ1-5	TGTGCCAGCAGCTTGGTGCGGGTTGGGAATCAGCCCCAGCATTTT	CASSLVRVGNQPQHF
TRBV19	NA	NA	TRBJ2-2	TGTGCCAGTAGTATTCGACTAATCGGGGAGCTGTTTTTT	CASSIRLIGELFF
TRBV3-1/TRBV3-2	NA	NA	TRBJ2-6	TGTGCCAGCAGCCCGCGTAGTCGCTTCTCTGGGGCCAACGTCCTGACTTTC	CASSPRSRFSGANVLTF
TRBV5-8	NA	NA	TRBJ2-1	TGTGCCAGCAGCTTGGGGGAGGTCCAATACAATGAGCAGTTCTTC	CASSLGEVQYNEQFF
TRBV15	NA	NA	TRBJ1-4	TGTGCCACCAGCAGAGAGCCCCCAGGGGTCGGGAGGACTAATGAAAAACTGTTTTTT	CATSREPPGVGRTNEKLFF
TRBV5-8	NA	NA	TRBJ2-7	TGTGCCAGCAGCTTGAACGGAAGGCGGTACTACGAGCAGTACTTC	CASSLNGRRYYEQYF
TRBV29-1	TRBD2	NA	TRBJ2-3	TGCAGCGTTGGCCGACTAGCGGGAACGGGGGCAGATACGCAGTATTTT	CSVGRLAGTGADTQYF
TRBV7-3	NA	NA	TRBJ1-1	TGTGCCAGCAGCTTAACCCCGGGAGGGATGAACACTGAAGCTTTCTTT	CASSLTPGGMNTEAFF
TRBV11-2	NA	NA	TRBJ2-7	TGTGCCAGCAGCTTTACCCGGACATCCTACGAGCAGTACTTC	CASSFTRTSYEQYF
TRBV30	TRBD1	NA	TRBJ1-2	TGTGCCGGACCCGGTACAGGGGGCTATGGCTACACCTTC	CAGPGTGGYGYTF